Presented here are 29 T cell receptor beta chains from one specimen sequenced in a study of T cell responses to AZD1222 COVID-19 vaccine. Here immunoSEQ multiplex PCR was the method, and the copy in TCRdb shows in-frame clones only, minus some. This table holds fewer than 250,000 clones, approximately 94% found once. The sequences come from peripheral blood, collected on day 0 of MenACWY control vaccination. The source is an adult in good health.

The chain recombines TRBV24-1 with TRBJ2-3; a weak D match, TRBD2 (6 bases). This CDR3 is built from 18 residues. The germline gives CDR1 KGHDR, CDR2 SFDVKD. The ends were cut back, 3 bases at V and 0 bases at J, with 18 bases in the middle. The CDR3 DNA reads TGTGCCACCAGTGATCCTCTGCGGGGAAGCCCTAGCACAGATACGCAGTATTTT. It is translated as CATSDPLRGSPSTDTQYF.

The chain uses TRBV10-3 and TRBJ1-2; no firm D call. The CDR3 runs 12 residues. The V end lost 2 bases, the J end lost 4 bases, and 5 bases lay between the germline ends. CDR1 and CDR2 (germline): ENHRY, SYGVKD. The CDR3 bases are TGTGCCATCAGTGAGATGGTCTATGGCTACACCTTC. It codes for CAISEMVYGYTF.

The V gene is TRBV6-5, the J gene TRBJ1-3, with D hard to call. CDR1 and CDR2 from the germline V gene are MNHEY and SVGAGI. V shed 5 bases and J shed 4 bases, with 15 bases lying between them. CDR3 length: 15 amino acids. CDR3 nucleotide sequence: TGTGCCAGCAGTCGTTCGGGCGACGGCGGAAACACCATATATTTT. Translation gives CASSRSGDGGNTIYF.

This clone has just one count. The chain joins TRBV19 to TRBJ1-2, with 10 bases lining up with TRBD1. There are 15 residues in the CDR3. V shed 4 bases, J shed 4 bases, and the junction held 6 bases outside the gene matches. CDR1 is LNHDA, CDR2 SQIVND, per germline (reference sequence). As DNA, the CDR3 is TGTGCCAGTAGTACGGACAGGGGGACGATCTATGGCTACACCTTC. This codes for CASSTDRGTIYGYTF.

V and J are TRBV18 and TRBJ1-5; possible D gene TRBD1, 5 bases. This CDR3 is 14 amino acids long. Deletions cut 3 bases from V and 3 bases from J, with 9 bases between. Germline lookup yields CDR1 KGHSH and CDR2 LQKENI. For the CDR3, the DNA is TGTGCCAGCTCACCTCGACAGTACAATCAGCCCCAGCATTTT. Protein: CASSPRQYNQPQHF.

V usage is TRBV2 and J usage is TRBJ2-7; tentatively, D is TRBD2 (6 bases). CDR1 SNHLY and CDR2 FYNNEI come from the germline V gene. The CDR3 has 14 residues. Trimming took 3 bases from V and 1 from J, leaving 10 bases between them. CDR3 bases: TGTGCCAGCAGTGAGGGGGGTCATTCCTACGAGCAGTACTTC. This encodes CASSEGGHSYEQYF.

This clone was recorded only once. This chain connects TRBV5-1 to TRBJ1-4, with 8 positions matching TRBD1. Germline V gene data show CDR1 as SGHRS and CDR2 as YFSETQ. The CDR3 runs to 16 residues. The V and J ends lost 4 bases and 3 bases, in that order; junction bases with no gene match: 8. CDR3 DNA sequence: TGCGCCAGCAGCAACAACGGACAGGGCGCTAATGAAAAACTGTTTTTT. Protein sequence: CASSNNGQGANEKLFF.

The CDR3, as DNA: TGTGCCAGCAGCCTGGGGCGGGGACGGTATGGCTACACCTTC. Translated, it gives CASSLGRGRYGYTF. The chain joins TRBV9 to TRBJ1-2, with D perhaps TRBD1 (5 bases). CDR3 length equals 14 residues. Germline lookup yields CDR1 SGDLS and CDR2 YYNGEE. V gave up 4 bases and J gave up 5 bases, with 15 bases separating them.

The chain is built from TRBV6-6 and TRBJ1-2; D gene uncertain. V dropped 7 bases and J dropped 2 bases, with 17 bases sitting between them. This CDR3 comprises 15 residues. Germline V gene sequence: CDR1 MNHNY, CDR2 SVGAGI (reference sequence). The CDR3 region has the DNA TGTGCCAGCACCCTCATCGGCGGGCAGAACTATGGCTACACCTTC. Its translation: CASTLIGGQNYGYTF.

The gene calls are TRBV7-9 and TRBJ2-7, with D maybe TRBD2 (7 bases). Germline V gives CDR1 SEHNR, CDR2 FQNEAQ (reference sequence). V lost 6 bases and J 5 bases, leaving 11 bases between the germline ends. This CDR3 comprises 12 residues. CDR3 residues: CASRGGGNEQYF. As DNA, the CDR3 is TGTGCCAGCAGGGGAGGGGGGAACGAGCAGTACTTC. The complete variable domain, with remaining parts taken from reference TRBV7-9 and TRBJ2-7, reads DTGVSQNPRHKITKRGQNVTFRCDPISEHNRLYWYRQTLGQGPEFLTYFQNEAQLEKSRLLSDRFSAERPKGSFSTLEIQRTEQGDSAMYLCASRGGGNEQYFGPGTRLTVT.

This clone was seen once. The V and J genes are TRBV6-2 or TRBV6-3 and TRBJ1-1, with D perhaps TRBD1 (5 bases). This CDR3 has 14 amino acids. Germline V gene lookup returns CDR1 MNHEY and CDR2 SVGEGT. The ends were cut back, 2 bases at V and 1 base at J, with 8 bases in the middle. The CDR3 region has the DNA TGTGCCAGCAGTTACCTAAGGGGGAACACTGAAGCTTTCTTT. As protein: CASSYLRGNTEAFF.

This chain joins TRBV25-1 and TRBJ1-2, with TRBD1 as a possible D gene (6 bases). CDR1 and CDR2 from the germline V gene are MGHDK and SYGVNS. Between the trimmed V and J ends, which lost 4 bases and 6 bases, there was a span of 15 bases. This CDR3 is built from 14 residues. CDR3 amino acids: CASSGTVGYNGYTF. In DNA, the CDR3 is TGTGCCAGCAGTGGGACAGTTGGGTACAATGGCTACACCTTC.

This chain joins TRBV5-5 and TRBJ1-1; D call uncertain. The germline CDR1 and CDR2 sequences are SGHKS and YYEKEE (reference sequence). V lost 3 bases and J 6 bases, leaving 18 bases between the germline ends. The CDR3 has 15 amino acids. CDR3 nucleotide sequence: TGTGCCAGCAGCTACAAACCTGGACCCGGCTCTGAAGCTTTCTTT. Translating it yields CASSYKPGPGSEAFF.

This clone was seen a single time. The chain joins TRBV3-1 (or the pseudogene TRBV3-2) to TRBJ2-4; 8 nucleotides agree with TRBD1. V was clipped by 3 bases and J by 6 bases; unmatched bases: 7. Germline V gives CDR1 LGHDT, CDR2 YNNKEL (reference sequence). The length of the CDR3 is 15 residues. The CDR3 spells CASSQSGGAGNIQYF. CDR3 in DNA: TGTGCCAGCAGCCAGTCAGGGGGCGCGGGAAACATTCAGTACTTC.

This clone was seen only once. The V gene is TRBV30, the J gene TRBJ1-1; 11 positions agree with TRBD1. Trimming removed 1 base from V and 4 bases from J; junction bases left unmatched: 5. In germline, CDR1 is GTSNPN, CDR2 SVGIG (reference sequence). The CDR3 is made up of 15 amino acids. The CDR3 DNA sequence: TGTGCCTGGAGTGCGGGGACAGGGGGGGGCACTGAAGCTTTCTTT. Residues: CAWSAGTGGGTEAFF. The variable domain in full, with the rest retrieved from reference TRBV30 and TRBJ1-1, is SQTIHQWPATLVQPVGSPLSLECTVEGTSNPNLYWYRQAAGRGLQLLFYSVGIGQISSEVPQNLSASRPQDRQFILSSKKLLLSDSGFYLCAWSAGTGGGTEAFFGQGTRLTVV.

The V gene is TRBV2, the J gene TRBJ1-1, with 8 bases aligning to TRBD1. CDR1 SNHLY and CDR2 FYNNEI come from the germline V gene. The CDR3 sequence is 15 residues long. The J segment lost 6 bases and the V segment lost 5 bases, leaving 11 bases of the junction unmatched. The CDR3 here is CASSPAATGVAEAFF. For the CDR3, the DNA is TGTGCCAGCAGTCCCGCGGCGACAGGGGTCGCTGAAGCTTTCTTT.

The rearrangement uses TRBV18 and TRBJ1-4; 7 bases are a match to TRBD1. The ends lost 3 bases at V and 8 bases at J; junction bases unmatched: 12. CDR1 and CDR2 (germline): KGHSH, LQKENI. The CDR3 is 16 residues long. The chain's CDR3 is CASSPQDRQRGEKLFF. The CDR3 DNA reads TGTGCCAGCTCACCCCAGGACAGGCAAAGGGGGGAAAAACTGTTTTTT.

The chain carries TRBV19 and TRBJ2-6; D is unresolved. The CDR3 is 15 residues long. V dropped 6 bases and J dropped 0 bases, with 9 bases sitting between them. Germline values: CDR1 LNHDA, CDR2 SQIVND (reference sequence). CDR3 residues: CASSRTPSGANVLTF. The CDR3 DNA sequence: TGTGCCAGTAGCCGCACCCCCTCTGGGGCCAACGTCCTGACTTTC.

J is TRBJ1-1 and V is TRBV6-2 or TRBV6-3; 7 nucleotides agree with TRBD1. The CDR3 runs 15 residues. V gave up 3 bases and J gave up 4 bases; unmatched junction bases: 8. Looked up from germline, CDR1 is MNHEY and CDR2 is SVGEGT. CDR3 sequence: CASSYEGARGTEAFF. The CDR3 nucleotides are TGTGCCAGCAGTTATGAGGGGGCGAGAGGCACTGAAGCTTTCTTT.

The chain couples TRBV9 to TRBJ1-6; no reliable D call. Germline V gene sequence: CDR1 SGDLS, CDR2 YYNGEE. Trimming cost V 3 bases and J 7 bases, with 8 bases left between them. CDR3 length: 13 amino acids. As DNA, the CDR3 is TGTGCCAGCAGCGGGGCGAGCAATTCACCCCTCCACTTT. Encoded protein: CASSGASNSPLHF.

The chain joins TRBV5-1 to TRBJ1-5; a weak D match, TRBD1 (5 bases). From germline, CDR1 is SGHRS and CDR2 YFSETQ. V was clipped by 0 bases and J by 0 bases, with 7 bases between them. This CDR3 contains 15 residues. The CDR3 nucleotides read TGCGCCAGCAGCTTGGAGGGGAGTAGCAATCAGCCCCAGCATTTT. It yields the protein CASSLEGSSNQPQHF.

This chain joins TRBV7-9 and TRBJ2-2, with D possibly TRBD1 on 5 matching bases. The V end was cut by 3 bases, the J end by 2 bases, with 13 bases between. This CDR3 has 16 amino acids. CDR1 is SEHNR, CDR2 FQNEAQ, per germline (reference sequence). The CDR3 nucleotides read TGTGCCAGCAGCTTTTTTGGGGCTGGTAACACCGGGGAGCTGTTTTTT. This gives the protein CASSFFGAGNTGELFF.

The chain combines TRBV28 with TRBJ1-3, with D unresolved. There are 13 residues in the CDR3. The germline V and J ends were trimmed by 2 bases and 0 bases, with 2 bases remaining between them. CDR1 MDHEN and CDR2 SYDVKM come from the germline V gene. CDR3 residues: CASSLGSGNTIYF. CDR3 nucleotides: TGTGCCAGCAGTTTAGGCTCTGGAAACACCATATATTTT.

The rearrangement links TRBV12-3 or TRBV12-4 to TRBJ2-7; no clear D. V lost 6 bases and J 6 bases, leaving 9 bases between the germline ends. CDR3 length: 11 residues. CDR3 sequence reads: CASSAWGEQYF. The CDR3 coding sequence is TGTGCCAGCAGCGCTTGGGGCGAGCAGTACTTC.

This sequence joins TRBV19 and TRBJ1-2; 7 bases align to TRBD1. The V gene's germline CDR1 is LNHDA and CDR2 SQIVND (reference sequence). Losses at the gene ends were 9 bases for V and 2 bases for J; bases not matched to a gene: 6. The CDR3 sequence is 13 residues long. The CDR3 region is CASNRDSNYGYTF. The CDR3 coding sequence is TGTGCCAGCAACCGGGACAGCAACTATGGCTACACCTTC.

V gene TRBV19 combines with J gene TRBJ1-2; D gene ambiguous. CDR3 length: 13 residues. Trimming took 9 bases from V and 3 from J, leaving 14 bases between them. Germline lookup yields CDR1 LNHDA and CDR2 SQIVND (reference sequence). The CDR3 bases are TGTGCCAGCTCTGCGAATGGACACTATGGCTACACCTTC. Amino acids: CASSANGHYGYTF.

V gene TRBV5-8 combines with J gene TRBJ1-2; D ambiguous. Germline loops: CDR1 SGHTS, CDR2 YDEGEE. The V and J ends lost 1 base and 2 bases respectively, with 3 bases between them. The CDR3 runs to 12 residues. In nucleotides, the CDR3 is TGTGCCAGCAGCTTGCCGAACTATGGCTACACCTTC. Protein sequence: CASSLPNYGYTF.

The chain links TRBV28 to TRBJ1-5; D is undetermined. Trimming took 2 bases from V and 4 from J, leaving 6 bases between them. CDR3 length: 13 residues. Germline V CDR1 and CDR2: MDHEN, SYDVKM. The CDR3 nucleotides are TGTGCCAGCAGTTTAGACGGTAATCAGCCCCAGCATTTT. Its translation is CASSLDGNQPQHF.

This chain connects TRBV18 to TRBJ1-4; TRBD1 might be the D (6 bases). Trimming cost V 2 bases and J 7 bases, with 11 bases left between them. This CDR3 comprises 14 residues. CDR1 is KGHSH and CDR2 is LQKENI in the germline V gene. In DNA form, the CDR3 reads TGTGCCAGCTCACCAGCCGGGACATTTGAAAAACTGTTTTTT. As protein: CASSPAGTFEKLFF. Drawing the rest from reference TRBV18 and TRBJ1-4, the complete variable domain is NAGVMQNPRHLVRRRGQEARLRCSPMKGHSHVYWYRQLPEEGLKFMVYLQKENIIDESGMPKERFSAEFPKEGPSILRIQQVVRGDSAAYFCASSPAGTFEKLFFGSGTQLSVL.